This is a list of T cell receptor beta chains from one sample in a study of blood T cell repertoires in COVID-19. Here immunoSEQ multiplex PCR was the method, and the copy in TCRdb shows in-frame clones only, minus some. The table lists over 450,000 clones, 85% to 90% of them singletons, with roughly 8.3% in the top ten. Sequenced input: peripheral blood. All receptors come from a woman aged 50 to 60 with COVID-19, enrolled during active disease. CDR3s include the opening cysteine and the closing phenylalanine or tryptophan. The order of the fields is V gene, D gene, J gene, clone size, CDR3 DNA, CDR3 protein. D genes are given only for firm matches. Clone size appears in some rows only: once, few, many, or a class for an expanded clone.

>TRBV6-5|TRBD1|TRBJ1-4|.
TGTGCCAGCGGATCCGACAGGGGCTCAGGAAAACTGTTTTTT
CASGSDRGSGKLFF
>TRBV28|TRBD1|TRBJ1-5|few
TGTGCCATTTCGGACAGGGTGGGCAATCAGCCCCAGCATTTT
CAISDRVGNQPQHF
>TRBV24-1|TRBD1|TRBJ2-7|.
TGTGCCACCAGTGATTCCTCAGGGACAGGGGGCTTCGACGAGCAGTACTTC
CATSDSSGTGGFDEQYF
>TRBV2|.|TRBJ2-2|.
TGTGCCAGCAGTGAATTTGAGCCTAACACCGGGGAGCTGTTTTTT
CASSEFEPNTGELFF
>TRBV5-1|.|TRBJ1-2|.
TGCGCCAGCAGCGCCCCGGGAAGGGAAGGCTACACCTTC
CASSAPGREGYTF
>TRBV27|TRBD2|TRBJ2-3|.
TGTGCCAGCAGTTTATTGGGACTAGCGGGGAGCACAGATACGCAGTATTTT
CASSLLGLAGSTDTQYF
>TRBV24-1|TRBD2|TRBJ2-1|.
TGTGCCACCAGTCAGCGGGGGATTTACAATGAGCAGTTCTTC
CATSQRGIYNEQFF
>TRBV14|.|TRBJ1-1|.
TGTGCCAGCAGCCAAGTTACAGGGCGATTAAGGCAAGCTTTCTTT
CASSQVTGRLRQAFF
>TRBV6-5|TRBD2|TRBJ2-7|.
TGTGCCAGCAGTACAGTTAGCGGGAGGGAGCAGTACTTC
CASSTVSGREQYF
>TRBV5-6|.|TRBJ1-4|.
TGTGCCAGCAGCTTCCAAGTTCGGGGGAATGAAAAACTGTTTTTT
CASSFQVRGNEKLFF
>TRBV14|TRBD1|TRBJ1-3|.
TGTGCCAGCAGCCCCCGAGCCGGGACAGGGGGCGCTTCCCCTGGAAACACCATATATTTT
CASSPRAGTGGASPGNTIYF
>TRBV28|TRBD2|TRBJ2-1|.
TGTGCCAGCAGTTTGCCTAGCGGAGCCAGTGAGCAGTTCTTC
CASSLPSGASEQFF
>TRBV2|.|TRBJ1-2|.
TGTGCCAGCACCGGGGAGACGGATGGCTACACCTTC
CASTGETDGYTF
>TRBV21-1|.|TRBJ1-5|.
TGTGCCAGCAGCACCGAAGACAGGGTTAGCAATCAGCCCCAGCATTTT
CASSTEDRVSNQPQHF
>TRBV5-1|.|TRBJ1-1|once
TGCGCCAGCAGCTTGTCTAGGCGGTTCGGCACTGAAGCTTTCTTT
CASSLSRRFGTEAFF
>TRBV5-1|.|TRBJ1-5|.
TGCGCCAGCAGCGTGGACAGCCGCAATATGCCCCAGCATTTT
CASSVDSRNMPQHF
>TRBV6-5|.|TRBJ1-3|.
TGTGCCAGCAGTTACGCGGCCTCTGGAAACACCATATATTTT
CASSYAASGNTIYF
>TRBV6-5|.|TRBJ2-6|.
TGTGCCAGCACTCGTGGGAGAGCTGGGGCCAACGTCCTGACTTTC
CASTRGRAGANVLTF
>TRBV30|.|TRBJ1-1|.
TGTGCCTGGAGTGACGGAGGGAACACTGAAGCTTTCTTT
CAWSDGGNTEAFF
>TRBV27|TRBD2|TRBJ2-3|.
TGTGCCAGCAGTTTTCTAGCGGGGCTCACAGATACGCAGTATTTT
CASSFLAGLTDTQYF
>TRBV24-1|TRBD1|TRBJ1-1|.
TGTGCCACCAGTCAATCCACAGGGGGCTTGGAGGACACTGAAGCTTTCTTT
CATSQSTGGLEDTEAFF
>TRBV13|.|TRBJ1-2|once
TGTGCCAGCAGGTGGGAAGGGAGCTATGGCTACACCTTC
CASRWEGSYGYTF
>TRBV4-1|TRBD1|TRBJ1-2|once
TGCGCCAGCAGCCCACACGGGACAGATGGCTACACCTTC
CASSPHGTDGYTF
>TRBV5-1|TRBD2|TRBJ2-1|.
TGCGCCAGCTCCCCCGGGACTAGCGGGGGAAATGAGCAGTTCTTC
CASSPGTSGGNEQFF
>TRBV6-5|.|TRBJ2-5|.
TGTGCCAGCAGTTGGCGCTTACGGGGTGGAGAGACCCAGTACTTC
CASSWRLRGGETQYF
>TRBV5-3|TRBD1|TRBJ1-3|.
TGTGCCAGAAGCAAACCCGGGACAGCTACGAACTCTGGAAACACCATATATTTT
CARSKPGTATNSGNTIYF
>TRBV13|TRBD1|TRBJ2-7|.
TGTGCCAGCACCTGGGGCAGGGGGAACGAGCAGTACTTC
CASTWGRGNEQYF
>TRBV6-5|.|TRBJ1-5|.
TGTGCCAGCGGGCCGGCCCAGCCCCAGCATTTT
CASGPAQPQHF